The clone carrying this TCR beta chain has only a few counts. The source of the sample is a study of T cell changes during pregnancy in multiple sclerosis. TCRdb's copy holds only in-frame clones and misses some; the assay was immunoSEQ multiplex PCR. Of more than 55,000 clones listed, roughly 94% are singletons. The receptor was isolated from a female donor with multiple sclerosis, enrolled in a pregnancy study. The sample in question was CD8+ T cells from peripheral blood mononuclear cells, obtained in the third trimester of pregnancy.

The CDR3 reads CASSIYHMNTEAFF. The CDR3 bases are TGTGCCAGTAGTATTTACCACATGAACACTGAAGCTTTCTTT. The chain carries TRBV19 and TRBJ1-1; D is ambiguous. The length of the CDR3 is 14 residues. Germline V gene lookup returns CDR1 LNHDA and CDR2 SQIVND (reference sequence). The V end lost 3 bases, the J end lost 0 bases, and 8 bases lay between the germline ends.